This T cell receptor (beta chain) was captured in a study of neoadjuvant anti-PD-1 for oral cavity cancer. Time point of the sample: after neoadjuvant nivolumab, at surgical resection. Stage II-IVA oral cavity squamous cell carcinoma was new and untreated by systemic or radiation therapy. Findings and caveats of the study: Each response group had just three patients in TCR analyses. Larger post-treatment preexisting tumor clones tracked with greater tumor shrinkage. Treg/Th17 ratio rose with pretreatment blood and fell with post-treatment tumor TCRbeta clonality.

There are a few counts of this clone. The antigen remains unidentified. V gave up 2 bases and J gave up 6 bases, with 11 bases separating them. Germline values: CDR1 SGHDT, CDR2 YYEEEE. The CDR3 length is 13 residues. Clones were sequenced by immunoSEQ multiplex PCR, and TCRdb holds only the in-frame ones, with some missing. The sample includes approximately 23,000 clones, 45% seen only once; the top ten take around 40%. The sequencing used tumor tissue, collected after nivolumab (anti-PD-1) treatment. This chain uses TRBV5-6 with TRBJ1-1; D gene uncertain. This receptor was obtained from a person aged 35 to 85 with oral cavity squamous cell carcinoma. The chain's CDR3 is CASSFTGSPEAFF. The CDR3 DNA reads TGTGCCAGCAGCTTCACGGGGTCCCCTGAAGCTTTCTTT. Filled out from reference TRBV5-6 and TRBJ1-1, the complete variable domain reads DAGVTQSPTHLIKTRGQQVTLRCSPKSGHDTVSWYQQALGQGPQFIFQYYEEEERQRGNFPDRFSGHQFPNYSSELNVNALLLGDSALYLCASSFTGSPEAFFGQGTRLTVV.